The TCR beta chain under discussion was sequenced for a study of beta chain features in type 1 diabetes. Study-level findings and limits: The study found fewer insertions and more deletions at VDJ junctions in type 1 diabetes patients. Any HLA type influence on TCRB rearrangement was left unresolved here. Shortening of TCRB CDR3s, moderate but significant, appeared in all four CD4+ subsets of Type 1 diabetes patients. PCR might preferentially amplify shorter templates, equally in patients and controls.

In the case of this clone: What it binds is unknown.

Reverse transcription of all isolated RNA meant that expressed TCRB transcripts were sequenced. The repertoire was sequenced with immunoSEQ multiplex PCR; TCRdb's copy has only in-frame clones and lacks some. The profile shows around 260,000 clones, around 20% of them singletons. V lost 6 bases to trimming and J lost 2 bases, with 14 bases between them. The CDR3 is 15 residues long. Germline-derived CDR1 and CDR2 are SNHLY and FYNNEI. Sorting with CD45RO/CCR7/CD25/CD127/CD95/CD27 yielded naive, central memory, regulatory and stem-like memory CD4+ cells. This chain links TRBV2 with TRBJ1-3, with D maybe TRBD1 (6 bases). Material: naive CD4+ T cells from blood. This TCR came from a woman aged 35 to 49 with type 1 diabetes. The CDR3 DNA follows: TGTGCCAGCAGCCCACAGGGTTTAACTGGAAACACCATATATTTT. Protein product: CASSPQGLTGNTIYF.